The source of this T cell receptor (beta chain) is a study of blood T cell repertoires in COVID-19. Overall study context: Italy, Spain and the United States were the sources of the convalescent and acute COVID-19 samples.

Methods used by the authors: Reference gene primers were amplified, and this amplification served to estimate nucleated cell counts. Profiled with immunoSEQ multiplex PCR; TCRdb holds only in-frame clones, not every one. Clone size and V and J calls were adopted from that table, with D and trimming inferred from the DNA. The sample holds about 270,000 clones, under 90% seen once. The V gene lost 7 bases and the J gene lost 6 bases, with 16 bases spanning the gap. CDR1 is MRHNA and CDR2 is SNTAGT in the germline V gene. The CDR3 is 14 amino acids. The chain combines TRBV6-4 with TRBJ2-1, with a tentative D call TRBD2 (6 bases). The source of this sequence is a woman aged 55-70 years with active or convalescent COVID-19. Sequenced sample: peripheral blood. The CDR3 loop is CASKVLASTNEQFF. CDR3 DNA: TGTGCCAGCAAGGTACTAGCCTCTACCAATGAGCAGTTCTTC.